This T cell receptor (beta chain) was captured by sequencing in a study of blood T cells in healthy people across ages (dated by TCRdb to 2013 to 2016). Some background on the complete study: In model experiments, roughly one uniquely barcoded TCR beta cDNA molecule per two T cells was captured by template switching. The study measured age-related changes in TCR beta repertoire diversity using deep sequencing normalized with unique cDNA molecular identifiers. The donors were divided into four age groups: young (average around 16 years), middle-aged (approximately 39), aged (about 56) and long-lived (nearly 85). To avoid experimental bias, donors of different ages were spread randomly across the sequencing lanes. Using the same blood draw, the study looked at two additional independent replicas of 1 million unique cDNA reads for two donors, one aged 18 to 29 and the other aged 80 or older.

Library prep was done by 5' RACE. This sample was sequenced with an Illumina HiSeq 2500. The second PCR ran for about 7 to 11 cycles and used a J-beta primer mix along with a sample-barcoded 5' primer. A template-switch 5' adaptor carrying 12 random nucleotides introduced a unique molecular identifier onto each TCR beta cDNA molecule. Each sample yielded at least 3 million CDR3-containing paired-end reads. All of the RNA was converted into first-strand cDNA using the Mint cDNA synthesis kit, with a TRBC-specific oligonucleotide serving as the primer. All cDNA was treated with uracil-DNA glycosylase and then went through a first 18-cycle PCR with the universal primers M1SS and BC2_uni_R. On the authors' methods: For normalization, 1 million high-quality reads, each with a distinct molecular identifier, were randomly selected from each sample. Instead of being binned into consensus sequences, reads that shared molecular identifiers were thrown out. CDR3 identification, clonotype clustering and error correction used MiTCR with a Q25 quality threshold and the strictest error-elimination algorithm. Lower-bound total TCR beta diversity was estimated with a nonparametric unseen species model using Euler transformation. Clones were called with MiXCR by TCRdb after fastp trimmed the public reads at Q25, and only in-frame beta chains were retained. When rows share a CDR3 protein, they turn into one entry using the most common DNA and genes. These V and J calls rely on TCRdb rather than the paper's analysis. For this sample there are about 630,000 distinct CDR3 sequences; roughly 20% appear just once. Jointly, the top ten make up 3.5% to 4% of the sample.

The research as a whole found: Total diversity estimates from one million sequenced T cells were considered lower bounds and underestimates. Since profiling was done on bulk unsorted PBMCs, naive and antigen-experienced compartments could not be conclusively compared. Because the CMV infection status of the donors was unknown, age-related changes in expanded clonotypes may potentially have been confounded. Compared with the aged group, more naive CD4+ T cells, fewer expanded clones and increased TCR diversity were shown by the long-lived group, suggesting age selection. The percentage of naive T cells measured by flow cytometry correlated strongly with observed TCR beta diversity. As age increased, observed TCR beta diversity per million T cells dropped in a roughly linear way, and a significant reduction was already evident by age 40.

There are 13 amino acids in the CDR3, from cysteine to phenylalanine inclusive. Only the CDR3 region is kept as DNA, spanning 39 bases read in frame from base 1. A distance of 12 bases separates the germline ends of V and J, which lose 6 bases and 7 bases respectively. From a lookup of the germline V gene (reference sequence), CDR1 and CDR2 are MNHNY and SVGAGI. Systemically healthy Caucasian individuals from Russia, 35 to 50 in total and aged about 6 to 90 years, were included as donors. About 10 milliliters of peripheral blood were drawn from each donor into EDTA-treated Vacutainer tubes. Ficoll-Paque density-gradient centrifugation was used to isolate PBMCs, with at least 6.5 million per sample. Total RNA was extracted from PBMCs with Trizol reagent, with at least 5 micrograms obtained per sample. For every donor, flow cytometry on a PBMC aliquot measured the percentage of naive CD45RAhigh/CD27high T cells.

About this clonotype itself: Its antigen is unknown. No qualities accompany the bases; no much larger clone lies one base away.

The sample was blood. The chain couples TRBV6-6 to TRBJ1-4; 6 matching bases give a weak D call of TRBD1. The origin of this receptor is a man aged 65 to 79 in good health. In nucleotide form, the sequence is TGTGCCAGCAGAAGGACAGCGGGTGAAAAACTGTTTTTT. It encodes CASRRTAGEKLFF.